Listed below are T cell receptor beta chains from one sample, sequenced in a study of neurological immune-mediated disorders. TCRdb ran MiXCR on the 5' RACE reads and lists one entry per CDR3 protein. The sample lists about 66,000 distinct CDR3 sequences, around 3.9% occurring once. Material: PBMCs. Source of these receptors: a man aged 25-45 years with multiple sclerosis. Each CDR3 is given with its conserved first and last residue. The D gene is left open where the match is weak. A clone size is listed for some rows: how often the clone was seen (once, few, many), or a class if it is expanded.

v_call	j_call	d_call	clone_size	cdr3_aa	cdr3_nt
TRBV29-1	TRBJ2-2	-	many	CSVEEKGRVTNTGELFF	TGCAGCGTTGAAGAAAAGGGCCGGGTCACCAACACCGGGGAGCTGTTTTTT
TRBV20-1	TRBJ2-3	-	-	CSARVPTGNSDTQYF	TGCAGTGCTAGAGTCCCCACCGGTAATTCAGATACGCAGTATTTT
TRBV12-3/TRBV12-4	TRBJ2-1	-	-	CASSLMEGSGNEQFF	TGTGCCAGCAGCCTTATGGAGGGGTCGGGGAATGAGCAGTTCTTC
TRBV4-2	TRBJ2-5	-	many	CASSQGGVETQYF	TGTGCCAGCAGCCAAGGGGGGGTAGAGACCCAGTACTTC
TRBV25-1	TRBJ2-3	TRBD2	many	CASMGLDRDTQYF	TGTGCCAGCATGGGACTAGATCGCGATACGCAGTATTTT
TRBV4-3	TRBJ2-6	TRBD1	-	CASSQRDRSSGANVLTF	TGCGCCAGCAGCCAACGGGACAGGAGCTCTGGGGCCAACGTCCTGACTTTC
TRBV5-1	TRBJ2-3	-	many	CASSLFLTVDTQYF	TGCGCCAGCAGCTTGTTTTTAACGGTGGATACGCAGTATTTT
TRBV5-1	TRBJ2-7	-	many	CASSVDRGGYEQYF	TGCGCCAGCAGCGTTGACAGGGGAGGGTACGAGCAGTACTTC
TRBV10-3	TRBJ2-3	TRBD1	many	CAIGQGEDTQYF	TGTGCCATCGGACAGGGAGAGGATACGCAGTATTTT
TRBV4-1	TRBJ2-3	-	many	CASSLEGADTQYF	TGCGCCAGCAGCCTAGAGGGGGCAGATACGCAGTATTTT
TRBV6-1	TRBJ2-1	TRBD2	many	CASSEGTSGANEQFF	TGTGCCAGCAGTGAAGGGACTAGCGGGGCCAATGAGCAGTTCTTC
TRBV5-1	TRBJ2-1	-	many	CASSPGPVGNEQFF	TGCGCCAGCAGCCCCGGGCCGGTGGGCAATGAGCAGTTCTTC
TRBV4-1	TRBJ2-5	-	many	CASSQEGYGETQYF	TGCGCCAGCAGCCAGGAAGGGTACGGAGAGACCCAGTACTTC
TRBV7-8	TRBJ2-2	-	many	CASSRGRENTGELFF	TGTGCCAGCAGCCGCGGACGGGAGAACACCGGGGAGCTGTTTTTT
TRBV5-1	TRBJ2-2	-	many	CASRAGDTGELFF	TGCGCCAGTCGCGCAGGGGACACCGGGGAGCTGTTTTTT
TRBV3-1	TRBJ2-7	TRBD1	many	CASSQAGTGDEQYF	TGTGCCAGCAGCCAGGCCGGGACAGGGGACGAGCAGTACTTC
TRBV20-1	TRBJ1-5	-	few	CSASPTGSNQPQNF	TGCAGTGCTAGCCCGACAGGAAGCAATCAGCCCCAGAATTTT
TRBV3-1	TRBJ1-1	-	many	CASSQFGSRGTEAFF	TGTGCCAGCAGCCAATTCGGGAGTAGGGGCACTGAAGCTTTCTTT
TRBV5-1	TRBJ2-1	-	many	CASSFRNEQFF	TGCGCCAGCAGCTTTAGGAATGAGCAGTTCTTC
TRBV24-1	TRBJ1-5	-	many	CASLTDQPQHF	TGTGCCTCACTGACCGATCAGCCCCAGCATTTT
TRBV7-9	TRBJ1-1	TRBD1	many	CASSFRTGLNTEAFF	TGTGCCAGCAGCTTCCGGACAGGACTGAACACTGAAGCTTTCTTT
TRBV9	TRBJ2-7	-	many	CASSPRPGRVGEQYF	TGTGCCAGCAGCCCCCGACCTGGGCGGGTGGGCGAGCAGTACTTC
TRBV20-1	TRBJ2-7	TRBD1	many	CSAKRQGYEQYF	TGCAGTGCTAAAAGACAGGGTTACGAGCAGTACTTC
TRBV7-9	TRBJ2-3	-	many	CASSLDVSDTQYF	TGTGCCAGCAGCTTAGACGTTTCAGATACGCAGTATTTT
TRBV4-1	TRBJ2-7	-	many	CASSQDRGRYEQYF	TGCGCCAGCAGCCAAGACAGGGGACGCTACGAGCAGTACTTC
TRBV6-6	TRBJ1-6	TRBD1	many	CASSYSNYGTGNSPLHF	TGTGCCAGCAGTTACTCGAATTACGGGACAGGGAATTCACCCCTCCACTTT
TRBV4-1	TRBJ2-7	-	many	CASSQDFAMTYEQYF	TGCGCCAGCAGCCAAGATTTTGCAATGACCTACGAGCAGTACTTC
TRBV6-1	TRBJ1-2	TRBD1	-	CASSDITGGNYGYTF	TGTGCCAGCAGTGATATTACAGGGGGCAACTATGGCTACACCTTC
TRBV5-1	TRBJ2-5	-	many	CASCGETQYF	TGCGCCAGCTGTGGAGAGACCCAGTACTTC
TRBV20-1	TRBJ2-7	TRBD1	many	CSARPFGGQGAYEQYF	TGCAGTGCTAGACCATTTGGGGGACAGGGGGCCTACGAGCAGTACTTC
TRBV5-1	TRBJ2-2	-	many	CASSPSERAGELFF	TGCGCCAGCAGCCCGTCCGAGCGCGCCGGGGAGCTGTTTTTT
TRBV20-1	TRBJ2-5	TRBD2	-	CSARDLVPAGNQETQYF	TGCAGTGCTAGGGATTTGGTTCCAGCGGGGAACCAAGAGACCCAGTACTTC
TRBV3-1	TRBJ2-2	TRBD2	many	CASSRGGGAGELFF	TGTGCCAGCTCGCGGGGGGGCGGAGCCGGGGAGCTGTTTTTT
TRBV20-1	TRBJ1-1	-	few	CSASGQFHTEAFF	TGCAGTGCTAGCGGGCAGTTTCACACTGAAGCTTTCTTT
TRBV7-9	TRBJ2-7	-	-	CASSLSRHPYEQYF	TGTGCCAGCAGCTTATCTAGACACCCCTACGAGCAGTACTTC
TRBV7-2	TRBJ2-7	TRBD2	many	CASSLARGGYYEQYF	TGTGCCAGCAGCTTAGCTCGCGGGGGATACTACGAGCAGTACTTC
TRBV2	TRBJ1-1	TRBD1	few	CASSPGQGNTEAFF	TGTGCCAGCAGTCCCGGACAGGGAAACACTGAAGCTTTCTTT
TRBV7-3	TRBJ2-3	TRBD2	many	CASSATGTRTDTQYF	TGTGCCAGCAGCGCAACCGGGACTAGGACAGATACGCAGTATTTT
TRBV20-1	TRBJ1-2	-	many	CSASRLEYDYGYTF	TGCAGTGCTAGTCGTTTGGAATACGACTATGGCTACACCTTC
TRBV11-2	TRBJ2-2	TRBD1	many	CASSLAWGQRNTGELFF	TGTGCCAGCAGCTTAGCATGGGGACAGAGGAACACCGGGGAGCTGTTTTTT
TRBV20-1	TRBJ1-3	-	many	CSARLGNSGNTIYF	TGCAGTGCTAGGCTGGGCAACTCTGGAAACACCATATATTTT